This entry concerns a single T cell receptor beta chain. Its antigen is unknown. Here immunoSEQ multiplex PCR was the method, and the copy in TCRdb shows in-frame clones only, minus some. The sample has approximately 98,000 clones, over 90% seen once. V gave up 7 bases and J gave up 6 bases; unmatched junction bases: 9. Per germline, CDR1 SNHLY and CDR2 FYNNEI. The CDR3 is made up of 14 amino acids. This specimen belongs to a study of siplizumab effects on memory and regulatory T cells. Study-level findings and limits: With siplizumab, cumulative frequency of CD4+ memory-derived alloreactive sequences dropped significantly. Naive T cells, seemingly more diverse than memory cells, seemed major alloresponse contributors.

The sample taken for sequencing was non-Treg CD4+ T cells sorted from blood. This chain connects TRBV2 to TRBJ2-1, with 7 bases lining up with TRBD2. The clonotype comes from a human donor in good health. DNA of the CDR3: TGTGCCAGCAAAATGGTCCTAGCGGCCAATGAGCAGTTCTTC. This encodes CASKMVLAANEQFF.